These T cell receptor beta chains were read from a single sample in a study of T and B cells in COVID-19 patients. MiXCR was run by TCRdb on the multiplex PCR reads, yielding one entry per CDR3 protein. The table shows about 11,000 distinct CDR3 sequences, with approximately 31% occurring only once. The sample consisted of blood. The receptors shown here come from a human donor with active COVID-19. CDR3s include the opening cysteine and the closing phenylalanine or tryptophan. A D gene is named only where the DNA matches it firmly. Not every row has a clone size; where given, it reads once, few, many or a size class.

TRBV18	few	.	TRBJ1-4	TGTGCCAGCTCACCAACTACAGGAGAGAGTTGGGGAGAAAAACTGTTTTTT	CASSPTTGESWGEKLFF
TRBV6-2/TRBV6-3	medium-sized	.	TRBJ2-3	TGTGCCAGCAGTTACGGGGACGGCACAGATACGCAGTATTTT	CASSYGDGTDTQYF
TRBV5-4	few	TRBD1	TRBJ1-2	TGTGCCAGCAGCTTGCAAGGGACAGACTATGGCTACACCTTC	CASSLQGTDYGYTF
TRBV12-3/TRBV12-4	few	.	TRBJ2-1	TGTGCCAGCGGGGGGGGACAGGAGTCCTACAATGAGCAGTTCTTC	CASGGGQESYNEQFF
TRBV5-1	.	.	TRBJ2-5	TGCGCCAGCAGCTTGGATTGGTGGGTAGAGACCCAGTACTTC	CASSLDWWVETQYF
TRBV5-6	few	TRBD1	TRBJ1-2	TGTGCCAGCAGCTTGGTCAGGGGGCAAGGGGGCTACACCTTC	CASSLVRGQGGYTF
TRBV6-5	.	.	TRBJ2-3	TGTGCCACTAATCGCACAGATACGCAGTATTTT	CATNRTDTQYF
TRBV6-5	medium-sized	.	TRBJ1-1	TGTGCCAGCAGTTCCGATGAGGGACATATTCCGAACACTGAAGCTTTCTTT	CASSSDEGHIPNTEAFF
TRBV13	.	.	TRBJ2-7	TGCGCCAGCAGCTTGGATGGGAGGACCTACGAGCAGTACTTC	CASSLDGRTYEQYF
TRBV6-5	few	.	TRBJ1-1	TGTGCCAGCAGTTACCGTGGGACGAACACTGAAGCTTTCTTT	CASSYRGTNTEAFF
TRBV6-5	.	TRBD1	TRBJ1-2	TGTGCCAGCAGTCCAAGACAGGGGGCGCTGGACTATGGCTACACCTTC	CASSPRQGALDYGYTF
TRBV24-1	.	TRBD2	TRBJ2-1	TGTGCCACCAGTGAGCGGCGGGGGGGCCACAATGAGCAGTTCTTC	CATSERRGGHNEQFF
TRBV12-3/TRBV12-4	.	TRBD2	TRBJ2-7	TGTGCCAGCAGTTTAGGCGGCGGGGGTGACGAGCAGTACTTC	CASSLGGGGDEQYF
TRBV29-1	.	TRBD2	TRBJ2-3	TGCAGCGTTGGGGGGACTAGCGGGGGGCCCCTTTCAAATACGCAGTATTTT	CSVGGTSGGPLSNTQYF
TRBV10-3	.	TRBD1	TRBJ2-2	TGTGCCATCAGAGACAGGGGGAGCACCGGGGAGCTGTTTTTT	CAIRDRGSTGELFF
TRBV18	medium-sized	TRBD1	TRBJ2-1	TGTGCCAGCTCATTACAGGGGAAGGAGCAGTTCTTC	CASSLQGKEQFF
TRBV11-1	once	TRBD1	TRBJ2-3	TGTGCCAGCACCGGACAGGGGGGGGATACGCAGTATTTT	CASTGQGGDTQYF
TRBV5-4	.	TRBD2	TRBJ2-3	TGTGCCAGCAGCTTGGCCGGGGGGGAATCCTATAAAACGCAGTATTTT	CASSLAGGESYKTQYF
TRBV6-6	.	TRBD2	TRBJ2-3	TGTGCCAGCAGGGCCTCTAGCGGGGGGGCATTAAGCACAGATACGCAGTATTTT	CASRASSGGALSTDTQYF
TRBV11-1	.	TRBD1	TRBJ2-7	TGTGCCAGCAGCTTAGCCGGGACAGGGGACTACGAGCAGTACTTC	CASSLAGTGDYEQYF
TRBV28	.	.	TRBJ2-4	TGTGCCAGCAGTTTAGTCCGGATAACCAAGAACATTCAGTACTTC	CASSLVRITKNIQYF
TRBV5-5	.	.	TRBJ1-5	TGTGCCAGCAGCTTAGGATTGGACAGTACCTCCCGGCCCCAGCATTTT	CASSLGLDSTSRPQHF
TRBV12-3/TRBV12-4	.	.	TRBJ2-1	TGTGCCAGCAGTTTAAGGGATGAGCAGTTCTTC	CASSLRDEQFF
TRBV5-6	few	.	TRBJ2-1	TGTGCCAGCAGCTTGAAAGGGGCCGGCTACAATGAGCAGTTCTTC	CASSLKGAGYNEQFF
TRBV5-1	.	.	TRBJ2-5	TGCGCCAGCAGCGCTGGGAGCCCCCAAGAGACCCAGTACTTC	CASSAGSPQETQYF
TRBV18	.	TRBD1	TRBJ2-7	TGTGCCAGCTCACCACCGGGACAGGGGGCGCTGGGAGAGCAGTACTTC	CASSPPGQGALGEQYF
TRBV20-1	.	TRBD1	TRBJ2-7	TGCAGTGCTAGTCCCTTCCGGGACAGTTACGAGCAGTACTTC	CSASPFRDSYEQYF
TRBV5-5	.	TRBD1	TRBJ2-3	TGTGCCAGCAGCCGGGGACAGGCTCGCGGAGATACGCAGTATTTT	CASSRGQARGDTQYF
TRBV6-5	medium-sized	.	TRBJ2-1	TGTGCCAGCAGTTACCGCGGGGGCGAGCAGTTCTTC	CASSYRGGEQFF
TRBV12-3/TRBV12-4	few	TRBD1	TRBJ1-5	TGTGCCAGCAGTCAGGACAGGGTGGATCAGCCCCAGCATTTT	CASSQDRVDQPQHF
TRBV27	few	TRBD2	TRBJ2-1	TGTGCCAGCACCCTAGGTGGGCTAGCGGGGGGCCGCTCCTACAATGAGCAGTTCTTC	CASTLGGLAGGRSYNEQFF
TRBV20-1	.	TRBD1	TRBJ2-1	TGCAGTGTAGGGGGCGGACGCTACAATGAGCAGTTCTTC	CSVGGGRYNEQFF
TRBV10-2	.	TRBD1	TRBJ2-3	TGCGCCAGCAAGACAGGGACGGACCGTGCGCAGTATTTT	CASKTGTDRAQYF
TRBV6-1	.	.	TRBJ1-5	TGTGCCAGCAGAACAGGGTGGGGGCAGCCCCAGCATTTT	CASRTGWGQPQHF
TRBV5-4	once	.	TRBJ1-5	TGCGCCAGCAGCTTGGATCCCGCCTCGGGGCCCCAGCATTTT	CASSLDPASGPQHF
TRBV6-2/TRBV6-3	.	.	TRBJ2-1	TGTGCCAGCAGCTACCTGGGGGATCCCAATGAGCAGTTCTTC	CASSYLGDPNEQFF
TRBV7-2	.	.	TRBJ2-5	TGTGCCAGCAGCCTACACAGTGAAACCCAGTACTTC	CASSLHSETQYF
TRBV20-1	once	.	TRBJ1-5	TGCAGTGCTAGAGATGGGAAGGGAGGCAATCAGCCCCAGCATTTT	CSARDGKGGNQPQHF
TRBV11-1	medium-sized	.	TRBJ2-7	TGTGCCAGCAGCCCTAGAGCAGGGTCTCTCGAGCAGTACTTC	CASSPRAGSLEQYF
TRBV7-9	.	.	TRBJ2-1	TGTGCCAGCAGCCACGTCCAGGGGAATGGAAATGAGCAGTTCTTC	CASSHVQGNGNEQFF
TRBV15	.	.	TRBJ1-4	TGTGCCACCAGCCTATCTACACAGGAGAATGAAAAACTGTTTTTT	CATSLSTQENEKLFF
TRBV12-3/TRBV12-4	.	.	TRBJ1-5	TGTGCCAGCAGTTTAGGACGGAATCGGGCCCAGCATTTT	CASSLGRNRAQHF
TRBV29-1	medium-sized	.	TRBJ2-1	TGCAGCGTGCCACCGGGACTGACGAGCTCCTACAATGAGCAGTTCTTC	CSVPPGLTSSYNEQFF
TRBV19	medium-sized	.	TRBJ1-1	TGTGCCACCCGAGGGGGGAGACAGAACACTGAAGCTTTCTTT	CATRGGRQNTEAFF
TRBV6-5	once	.	TRBJ1-1	TGTGCCAGCAGCCGGGGGTGGGGAACTGAAGCTTTCTTT	CASSRGWGTEAFF
TRBV6-4	few	.	TRBJ2-3	TGTGCCAGCAGTGACTCGGAGAGAAGCACAGATACGCAGTATTTT	CASSDSERSTDTQYF
TRBV4-1	.	.	TRBJ1-1	TGCGCCAGCAGCCAAGTAGGAAGTGAAGCTTTCTTT	CASSQVGSEAFF
TRBV18	.	.	TRBJ1-1	TGTGCCAGCTCTGGGGGCATGAACACTGAAGCTTTCTTT	CASSGGMNTEAFF
TRBV19	.	.	TRBJ1-5	TGTGCCACTAGTATAGACCTACTAGCAACCCGGCGCAATCAGCCCCAGCATTTT	CATSIDLLATRRNQPQHF
TRBV18	.	TRBD1	TRBJ2-7	TGTGCCAGCTCACCGCGCCCAACAGGGGGCAAAAACTACGAGCAGTACTTC	CASSPRPTGGKNYEQYF
TRBV25-1	.	TRBD1	TRBJ2-1	TGTGCCAGCAGCGAAAGGGGACAGGGGGCGAGTAATGAGCAGTTCTTC	CASSERGQGASNEQFF
TRBV6-5	.	TRBD1	TRBJ2-7	TGTGCCAGCACCGAGACAGGGGCTGGGTACGAGCAGTACTTC	CASTETGAGYEQYF
TRBV12-3/TRBV12-4	medium-sized	.	TRBJ1-4	TGTGCCATCGAGGGGACTGGGGGAAAACTGTTTTTT	CAIEGTGGKLFF
TRBV19	medium-sized	.	TRBJ2-2	TGTGCCAGTAGGCCCGGGACTCCCAACGGGGAGCTGTTTTTT	CASRPGTPNGELFF
TRBV28	.	TRBD2	TRBJ2-2	TGTGCCAGCGTCCGGGGGGACCTTCAAGTCGGGGAGCTGTTTTTT	CASVRGDLQVGELFF
TRBV6-1	few	TRBD1	TRBJ1-6	TGTGCCAGCAGGATAGGACAGGGAGGTTCACCCCTCCACTTT	CASRIGQGGSPLHF
TRBV27	medium-sized	.	TRBJ2-2	TGTGCCAGCAGTTCGGGACGACCCGGGGAGCTGTTTTTT	CASSSGRPGELFF
TRBV19	.	.	TRBJ2-7	TGTGCCAGTAGTAGGAACTACGAGCAGTACTTC	CASSRNYEQYF
TRBV20-1	.	TRBD2	TRBJ2-7	TGCAGTGCTAGAGACAGCGGGGGGACCTACGAGCAGTACTTC	CSARDSGGTYEQYF